This entry lists 21 T cell receptor beta chains sequenced from one sample in a study of OX40 agonist ivuxolimab in advanced cancers. The repertoire was sequenced with immunoSEQ multiplex PCR; TCRdb's copy has only in-frame clones and lacks some. The data show 40,000 to 50,000 clones, about 89% seen once. Sequences were derived from CD4+ or CD8+ T cells sorted from blood, sampled in a trial of the OX40 agonist ivuxolimab. The receptors stem from an adult with an advanced solid tumor such as melanoma, head and neck, liver or kidney cancer.

This clone has just one count. This chain joins TRBV9 and TRBJ1-1, with D uncertain. Looked up from germline, CDR1 is SGDLS and CDR2 is YYNGEE. Deletions cut 0 bases from V and 3 bases from J, with 15 bases between. This CDR3 is built from 16 residues. The CDR3 is CASSVGAHRSDTEAFF. CDR3 nucleotide sequence: TGTGCCAGCAGCGTAGGCGCTCACCGTTCCGACACTGAAGCTTTCTTT. Full variable domain (missing parts from reference TRBV9 and TRBJ1-1): DSGVTQTPKHLITATGQRVTLRCSPRSGDLSVYWYQQSLDQGLQFLIQYYNGEERAKGNILERFSAQQFPDLHSELNLSSLELGDSALYFCASSVGAHRSDTEAFFGQGTRLTVV.

V usage is TRBV29-1 and J usage is TRBJ2-7, with 10 bases lining up with TRBD2. The junction had 2 bases not matched to a gene; V was cut back by 7 bases and J by 2 bases. CDR3 length: 12 residues. Germline V gene sequence: CDR1 SQVTM, CDR2 ANQGSEA. The chain's CDR3 is CSAGLAAYEQYF. In nucleotides, the CDR3 is TGCAGCGCAGGACTAGCGGCCTACGAGCAGTACTTC.

The V gene is TRBV7-9, the J gene TRBJ1-2, with D possibly matching TRBD1 (6 bases). Germline V gene sequence: CDR1 SEHNR, CDR2 FQNEAQ (reference sequence). The CDR3 spans 14 residues. Trimming took 4 bases from V and 4 from J, leaving 13 bases between them. The CDR3 bases are TGTGCCAGCAGCTCCCGGGGAGGGGGCTATGGCTACACCTTC. Translated: CASSSRGGGYGYTF.

J is TRBJ1-1 and V is TRBV4-3; D is uncertain. The V end was cut by 0 bases, the J end by 5 bases, with 7 bases between. The CDR3 is 13 amino acids. Germline-derived CDR1 and CDR2 are LGHNA and YSLEER. The CDR3 spells CASSQDSGTEAFF. The CDR3 DNA sequence: TGCGCCAGCAGCCAAGATAGCGGAACTGAAGCTTTCTTT.

This clone is labeled medium-sized. The V call is TRBV29-1, the J call TRBJ1-1; TRBD1 might be the D (5 bases). Trimming left V 7 bases short and J 0 bases short, with 12 bases between. Germline V gene sequence: CDR1 SQVTM, CDR2 ANQGSEA. CDR3 length: 13 residues. The CDR3 DNA reads as TGCAGCGGTCTGACAGATCTGAACACTGAAGCTTTCTTT. Its protein product is CSGLTDLNTEAFF. Variable domain in full (rest from reference TRBV29-1 and TRBJ1-1): SAVISQKPSRDICQRGTSLTIQCQVDSQVTMMFWYRQQPGQSLTLIATANQGSEATYESGFVIDKFPISRPNLTFSTLTVSNMSPEDSSIYLCSGLTDLNTEAFFGQGTRLTVV.

The chain has TRBV18 and TRBJ1-2, with a weak D call TRBD1 (6 bases). This CDR3 contains 14 residues. Germline loops: CDR1 KGHSH, CDR2 LQKENI. The germline V and J ends were trimmed by 5 bases and 4 bases, with 14 bases remaining between them. CDR3 region: CASSTAGTLYGYTF. The CDR3 DNA reads as TGTGCCAGCTCAACCGCCGGGACACTCTATGGCTACACCTTC.

The rearrangement links TRBV5-8 to TRBJ2-1, with a tentative D call TRBD1 (5 bases). There are 14 residues in the CDR3. Trimming removed 3 bases at V and 4 bases at J, with 11 bases between. Germline assignment: CDR1 SGHTS and CDR2 YDEGEE. The CDR3 bases are TGTGCCAGCAGCTCCGGAGACAGATACAATGAGCAGTTCTTC. Translating gives CASSSGDRYNEQFF.

V gene TRBV7-3 combines with J gene TRBJ1-2, with TRBD1 matching 9 bases. CDR1 SGHTA and CDR2 FQGTGA come from the germline V gene. CDR3 length: 16 amino acids. With V trimmed by 0 bases and J by 4 bases, 6 bases remained unmatched. The CDR3 region is CASSLTGDRVGYGYTF. CDR3 DNA sequence: TGTGCCAGCAGCTTAACGGGGGACAGGGTGGGCTATGGCTACACCTTC.

This chain connects TRBV11-2 to TRBJ1-5; D may be TRBD1 (5 bases). Trimming cost V 4 bases and J 0 bases, with 7 bases left between them. Per germline, CDR1 SGHAT and CDR2 FQNNGV. The CDR3 runs to 14 residues. CDR3 loop: CASSYRGSNQPQHF. CDR3 bases: TGTGCCAGCAGCTATAGGGGTAGCAATCAGCCCCAGCATTTT. The full variable domain, rest sourced from reference TRBV11-2 and TRBJ1-5, is EAGVAQSPRYKIIEKRQSVAFWCNPISGHATLYWYQQILGQGPKLLIQFQNNGVVDDSQLPKDRFSAERLKGVDSTLKIQPAKLEDSAVYLCASSYRGSNQPQHFGDGTRLSIL.

This clone was detected only once. The gene calls are TRBV5-1 and TRBJ2-5; TRBD1 matches at 8 bases. CDR1 and CDR2 from the germline V gene are SGHRS and YFSETQ. Unmatched junction bases numbered 6, after V lost 4 bases and J lost 4 bases. CDR3 length equals 14 residues. The CDR3 protein is CASSATGDGETQYF. The CDR3, as DNA: TGCGCCAGCAGCGCGACAGGGGATGGAGAGACCCAGTACTTC.

CDR3 protein: CAWGTGEIDSGYTF. CDR3 coding DNA: TGTGCCTGGGGGACAGGGGAGATTGACTCTGGCTACACCTTC. The rearrangement uses TRBV30 and TRBJ1-2; TRBD1 agrees at 10 bases. The CDR3 covers 14 residues. V lost 5 bases and J lost 7; bases outside the gene matches: 10. Germline loops: CDR1 GTSNPN, CDR2 SVGIG (reference sequence).

This clone is a singleton in its sample. The CDR3 DNA is TGTGCCAGCAGCCTACAGGGGGCGCGAGGCGGCTACACCTTC. Encoded protein: CASSLQGARGGYTF. V and J are TRBV7-9 and TRBJ1-2; 9 bases line up with TRBD1. The trim removed 5 bases at V and 8 bases at J, leaving 9 bases unmatched. CDR1 is SEHNR, CDR2 FQNEAQ, per germline (reference sequence). This CDR3 has 14 residues.

The chain joins TRBV9 to TRBJ2-1; TRBD2 aligns across 8 bases. This CDR3 is 16 amino acids long. Germline CDR1 is SGDLS and CDR2 is YYNGEE. The ends lost 4 bases at V and 5 bases at J; junction bases unmatched: 11. The CDR3 loop is CASSSPGLAFDNEQFF. The CDR3 coding sequence is TGTGCCAGCAGCTCTCCCGGACTAGCTTTCGACAATGAGCAGTTCTTC.

The chain combines TRBV6-1 with TRBJ1-5, with no clear D. Between the trimmed V and J ends, which lost 3 bases and 2 bases, there was a span of 11 bases. The CDR3 is 15 residues long. The V gene's germline CDR1 is MNHNS and CDR2 SASEGT. CDR3 amino acids: CASSDRGFGNQPQHF. CDR3 nucleotide sequence: TGTGCCAGCAGTGATAGAGGGTTTGGCAATCAGCCCCAGCATTTT.

V is TRBV11-3 and J is TRBJ2-2; a possible D gene is TRBD2 (5 bases). The germline CDR1 and CDR2 sequences are SGHNT and YENEEA. V shed 3 bases and J shed 4 bases, with 9 bases lying between them. The CDR3 is 14 residues long. The CDR3 DNA reads as TGTGCCAGCAGCTTCACCCGGGGCACCGGGGAGCTGTTTTTT. Translating it yields CASSFTRGTGELFF. Filled out from reference TRBV11-3 and TRBJ2-2, the complete variable domain reads EAGVVQSPRYKIIEKKQPVAFWCNPISGHNTLYWYLQNLGQGPELLIRYENEEAVDDSQLPKDRFSAERLKGVDSTLKIQPAELGDSAVYLCASSFTRGTGELFFGEGSRLTVL.

The chain has TRBV9 and TRBJ2-5, with TRBD2 matching over 8 bases. Germline V gene data show CDR1 as SGDLS and CDR2 as YYNGEE. Trimming took 4 bases from V and 4 from J; bases not matched to a gene: 15. CDR3 size: 17 residues. For the CDR3, the DNA is TGTGCCAGCAGCCCTGACTTTTCTCGGGGGGGCCGAGAGACCCAGTACTTC. It codes for CASSPDFSRGGRETQYF.

V and J are TRBV6-5 and TRBJ2-7, with TRBD1 matching over 9 bases. The CDR3 totals 15 residues. Germline CDR1 is MNHEY and CDR2 is SVGAGI. V dropped 7 bases and J dropped 6; count of bases not matched to a gene: 13. The CDR3 nucleotides are TGTGCCAGCAAATATTCGGGACAGGGAATGTCCGAGCAGTACTTC. Its translation is CASKYSGQGMSEQYF.

The chain links TRBV5-1 to TRBJ1-1, with a tentative D call TRBD1 (5 bases). V was shortened by 0 bases and J by 4 bases, with 13 bases between the two germline ends. Germline CDR1 SGHRS, CDR2 YFSETQ. The CDR3 consists of 15 residues. The chain's CDR3 is CASSLEGNARTEAFF. The CDR3 DNA reads as TGCGCCAGCAGCTTGGAGGGGAATGCTCGCACTGAAGCTTTCTTT.

The chain links TRBV2 to TRBJ1-2, with a weak D call TRBD1 (6 bases). Germline CDR1 is SNHLY and CDR2 is FYNNEI. Trimming took off 6 bases at V and 4 bases at J, with 12 bases between the two ends. The CDR3 is 13 residues long. CDR3 in DNA: TGTGCCAGCAGCCCGACAGGCGGCTATGGCTACACCTTC. Translation gives CASSPTGGYGYTF. The whole variable domain, remainder taken from reference TRBV2 and TRBJ1-2, is EPEVTQTPSHQVTQMGQEVILRCVPISNHLYFYWYRQILGQKVEFLVSFYNNEISEKSEIFDDQFSVERPDGSNFTLKIRSTKLEDSAMYFCASSPTGGYGYTFGSGTRLTVV.

The rearrangement uses TRBV11-3 and TRBJ2-5; D might be TRBD2 (5 bases). The CDR3 consists of 16 residues. Germline CDR1 SGHNT, CDR2 YENEEA. V lost 0 bases and J lost 7, with 18 bases in between. The CDR3 spells CASSLDVGLRPGTQYF. In DNA form, the CDR3 reads TGTGCCAGCAGCTTAGATGTCGGACTCCGCCCGGGGACCCAGTACTTC.

V usage is TRBV7-3 and J usage is TRBJ1-6, with 10 nucleotides matching TRBD1. V lost 4 bases, J lost 3 bases, and 0 bases stayed unmatched. Germline-derived CDR1 and CDR2 are SGHTA and FQGTGA. The CDR3 loop spans 15 amino acids. This CDR3 is CASSWDRGYNSPLHF. The CDR3, as DNA: TGTGCCAGCAGCTGGGACAGGGGCTATAATTCACCCCTCCACTTT.